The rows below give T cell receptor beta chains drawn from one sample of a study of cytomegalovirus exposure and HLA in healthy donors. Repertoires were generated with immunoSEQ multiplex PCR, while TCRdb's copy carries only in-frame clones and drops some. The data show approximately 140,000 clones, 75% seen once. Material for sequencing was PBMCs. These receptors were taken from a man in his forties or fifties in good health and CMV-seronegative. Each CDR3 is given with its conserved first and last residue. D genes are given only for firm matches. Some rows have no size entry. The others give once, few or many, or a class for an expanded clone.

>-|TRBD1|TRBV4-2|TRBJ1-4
TGTGCCAGCAGCACCAACAGGGGGCCCGGTGAAAAACTGTTTTTT
CASSTNRGPGEKLFF
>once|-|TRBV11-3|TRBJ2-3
TGTGCCAGCAGCTTACAGGGCACAAACGCGGATACGCAGTATTTT
CASSLQGTNADTQYF
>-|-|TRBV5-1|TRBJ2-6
TGCGCCAGCAGCTGGACTACAGGCGCTGGGGCCAACGTCCTGACTTTC
CASSWTTGAGANVLTF
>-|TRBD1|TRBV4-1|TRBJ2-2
TGCGCCAGCAGCCAAGACCGGACAGGGGGGATCGGGGAGCTGTTTTTT
CASSQDRTGGIGELFF
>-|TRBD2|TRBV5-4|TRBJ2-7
TGTGCCAGCAGCCGAACTAGCGGGGGGCCCACCTACGAGCAGTACTTC
CASSRTSGGPTYEQYF
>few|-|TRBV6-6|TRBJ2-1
TGTGCCAGCAGCCATAAGCCCTACAATGAGCAGTTCTTC
CASSHKPYNEQFF
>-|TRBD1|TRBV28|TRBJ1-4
TGTGCCAGCAGGCAACAGGGGTCTAATGAAAAACTGTTTTTT
CASRQQGSNEKLFF
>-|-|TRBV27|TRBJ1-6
TGTGCCAGCAGTTTAGGATTCAGCGGCCTTACCGGTTCACCCCTCCACTTT
CASSLGFSGLTGSPLHF
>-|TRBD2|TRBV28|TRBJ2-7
TGTGCCAGCAATACCCGGGGGGAACCATGGTCCGAGCAGTACTTC
CASNTRGEPWSEQYF
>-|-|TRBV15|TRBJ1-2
TGTGCCACCAGCAAATCCCCCCCTAGTGGTGGCTACACCTTC
CATSKSPPSGGYTF
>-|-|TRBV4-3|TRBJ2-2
TGCGCCAGCAGCCCCTTAGTCACCACCGGGGAGCTGTTTTTT
CASSPLVTTGELFF
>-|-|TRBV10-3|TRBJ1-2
TGTGCCATCAGTGGACTAACGGACGGTCAAGCTAACTATGGCTACACCTTC
CAISGLTDGQANYGYTF
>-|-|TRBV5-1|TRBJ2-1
TGCGCCAGCAGCTTGGTGTCAGACTCCTACAATGAGCAGTTCTTC
CASSLVSDSYNEQFF
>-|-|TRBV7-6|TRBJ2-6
TGTGCCAGCAGCCTCTCCCCGGCGGGTGGGGCCAACGTCCTGACTTTC
CASSLSPAGGANVLTF
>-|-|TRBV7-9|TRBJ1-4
TGTGCCAGCAGCTCTGGGGTCGGACAGATTAATGAAAAACTGTTTTTT
CASSSGVGQINEKLFF
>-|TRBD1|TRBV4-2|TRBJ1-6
TGTGCCAGCAGCCAAGTGACAGGGGGTAATTCACCCCTCCACTTT
CASSQVTGGNSPLHF
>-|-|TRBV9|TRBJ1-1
TGTGCCAGCAGCGCGGAGGGCCTTTGGGATGAAGCTTTCTTT
CASSAEGLWDEAFF
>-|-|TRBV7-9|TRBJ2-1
TGTGCCAGCACCTCGGTTTACGAGCAGTTCTTC
CASTSVYEQFF
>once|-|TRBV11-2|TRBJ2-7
TGTGCCAGCAGGGGTTCGACAACTCTCTCCTACGAGCAGTACTTC
CASRGSTTLSYEQYF
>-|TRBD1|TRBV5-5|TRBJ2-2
TGTGCCAGCAGCTTACAGGGGGCGGTCGGGGAGCTGTTTTTT
CASSLQGAVGELFF
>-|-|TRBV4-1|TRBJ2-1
TGCGCCAGCAGCCAAGTTTCCGATGAGCAGTTCTTC
CASSQVSDEQFF
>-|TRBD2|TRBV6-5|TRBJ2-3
TGTGCCAGCAGTTACGAGGCGGGGGGTAAAACAGATACGCAGTATTTT
CASSYEAGGKTDTQYF
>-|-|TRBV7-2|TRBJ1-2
TGTGCCAGCAACCCCGTAGTATCTAACTATGGCTACACCTTC
CASNPVVSNYGYTF
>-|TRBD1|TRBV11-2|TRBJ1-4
TGTGCCAGCAGCTATCGGGGACAGAATAATGAAAAACTGTTTTTT
CASSYRGQNNEKLFF
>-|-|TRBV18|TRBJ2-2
TGTGCCAGCTCACCAGATCAGAGGGTCACCGGGGAGCTGTTTTTT
CASSPDQRVTGELFF
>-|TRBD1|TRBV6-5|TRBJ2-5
TGTGCCAGCGAGGGGGCCGAAGAGACCCAGTACTTC
CASEGAEETQYF
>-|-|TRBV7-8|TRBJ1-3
TGTGCCAGCAGCCAAGGGGTAAGGGCGAGCACCTCTGGAAACACCATATATTTT
CASSQGVRASTSGNTIYF
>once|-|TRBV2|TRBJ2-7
TGTGCCAGCAGCTCCGAGGGGGGGTCCTCCTACGAGCAGTACTTC
CASSSEGGSSYEQYF
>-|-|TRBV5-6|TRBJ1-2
TGTGCCAGCAGCACAACAGATGCCTATGGCTACACCTTC
CASSTTDAYGYTF
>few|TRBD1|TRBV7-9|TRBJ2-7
TGTGCCAGCAGCTTAGTCGGGACAGGGGGAGGCGAGCAGTACTTC
CASSLVGTGGGEQYF
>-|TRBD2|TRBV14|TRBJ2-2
TGTGCCAGCAGCCAAGTAGCGGGGGCCACCGGGGAGCTGTTTTTT
CASSQVAGATGELFF
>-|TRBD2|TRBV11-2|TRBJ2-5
TGTGCCAGCAGCCATAGCGGGGGAACCCTAGAGACCCAGTACTTC
CASSHSGGTLETQYF
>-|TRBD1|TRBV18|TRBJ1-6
TGTGCCAGCTCACCACAACAGGGACAGGATAATTCACCCCTCCACTTT
CASSPQQGQDNSPLHF
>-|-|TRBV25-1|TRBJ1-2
TGTGCCAGCAGTGATCCTTCAGAGCGGGGCTATGGCTACACCTTC
CASSDPSERGYGYTF
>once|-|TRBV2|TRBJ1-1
TGTGCCAGCAGCCGCGACAGGAGCATGAACACTGAAGCTTTCTTT
CASSRDRSMNTEAFF
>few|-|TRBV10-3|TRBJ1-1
TGTGCCATCAGTGACTACAGGGCACGGGTTTTTACTGAAGCTTTCTTT
CAISDYRARVFTEAFF
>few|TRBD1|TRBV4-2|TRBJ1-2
TGTGCCAGCAGCCAAGATGGACAGGGAGGCGGCTACACCTTC
CASSQDGQGGGYTF
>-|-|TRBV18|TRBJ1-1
TGTGCCAGCTCACCCCTCCAGGGGAACACTGAAGCTTTCTTT
CASSPLQGNTEAFF
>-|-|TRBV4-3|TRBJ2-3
TGCGCCAGCAGCCAAGGGAGTGGGGATACGCAGTATTTT
CASSQGSGDTQYF
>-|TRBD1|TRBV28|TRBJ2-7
TGTGCCAGCAGTTTATTTGGGGGGGGACAGGGGGGTGGGGAGCAGTACTTC
CASSLFGGGQGGGEQYF
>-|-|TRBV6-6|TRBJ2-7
TGTGCCGTCGACGCTGCAGGGAAAACCTACGAGCAGTACTTC
CAVDAAGKTYEQYF